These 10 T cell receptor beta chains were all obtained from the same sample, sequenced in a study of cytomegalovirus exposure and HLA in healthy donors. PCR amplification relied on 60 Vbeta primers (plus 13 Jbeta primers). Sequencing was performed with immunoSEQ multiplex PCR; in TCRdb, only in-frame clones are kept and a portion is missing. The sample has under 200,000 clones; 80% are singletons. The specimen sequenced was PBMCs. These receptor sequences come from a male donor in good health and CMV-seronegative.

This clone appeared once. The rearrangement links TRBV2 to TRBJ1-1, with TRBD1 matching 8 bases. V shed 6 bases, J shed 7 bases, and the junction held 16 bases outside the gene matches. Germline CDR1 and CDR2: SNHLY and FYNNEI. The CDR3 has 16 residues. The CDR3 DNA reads TGTGCCAGCAGCATTCCCGGGACAGGTTTGGTGGGTGAAGCTTTCTTT. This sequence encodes CASSIPGTGLVGEAFF.

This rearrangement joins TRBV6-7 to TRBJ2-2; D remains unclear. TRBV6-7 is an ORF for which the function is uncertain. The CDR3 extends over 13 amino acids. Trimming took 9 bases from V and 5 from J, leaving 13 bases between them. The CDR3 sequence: CASMRGYTGELFF. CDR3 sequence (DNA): TGTGCCAGTATGAGAGGCTATACCGGGGAGCTGTTTTTT.

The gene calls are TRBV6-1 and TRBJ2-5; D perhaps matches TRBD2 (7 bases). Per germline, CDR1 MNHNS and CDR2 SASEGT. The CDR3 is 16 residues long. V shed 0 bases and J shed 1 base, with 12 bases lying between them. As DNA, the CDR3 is TGTGCCAGCAGTGAAGCCGGGGGGCCCCCCCAAGAGACCCAGTACTTC. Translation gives CASSEAGGPPQETQYF.

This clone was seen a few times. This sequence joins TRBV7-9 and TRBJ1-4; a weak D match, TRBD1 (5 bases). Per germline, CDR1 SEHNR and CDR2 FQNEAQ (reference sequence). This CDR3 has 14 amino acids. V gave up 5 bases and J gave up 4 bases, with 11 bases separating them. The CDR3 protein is CASSSRQSNEKLFF. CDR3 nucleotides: TGTGCCAGCAGCAGTAGACAGAGTAATGAAAAACTGTTTTTT. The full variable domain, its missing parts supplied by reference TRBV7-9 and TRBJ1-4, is DTGVSQNPRHKITKRGQNVTFRCDPISEHNRLYWYRQTLGQGPEFLTYFQNEAQLEKSRLLSDRFSAERPKGSFSTLEIQRTEQGDSAMYLCASSSRQSNEKLFFGSGTQLSVL.

CDR3 protein: CASSPMDRGTEAFF. The CDR3 nucleotides read TGTGCCAGCAGCCCCATGGACAGAGGCACTGAAGCTTTCTTT. The V and J genes are TRBV7-9 and TRBJ1-1, with D perhaps matching TRBD1 (6 bases). This CDR3 region has 14 residues. The V end was cut by 5 bases, the J end by 4 bases, with 14 bases between. Germline V CDR1 and CDR2: SEHNR, FQNEAQ (reference sequence). The entire variable domain, with the rest obtained from reference TRBV7-9 and TRBJ1-1, is as follows: DTGVSQNPRHKITKRGQNVTFRCDPISEHNRLYWYRQTLGQGPEFLTYFQNEAQLEKSRLLSDRFSAERPKGSFSTLEIQRTEQGDSAMYLCASSPMDRGTEAFFGQGTRLTVV.

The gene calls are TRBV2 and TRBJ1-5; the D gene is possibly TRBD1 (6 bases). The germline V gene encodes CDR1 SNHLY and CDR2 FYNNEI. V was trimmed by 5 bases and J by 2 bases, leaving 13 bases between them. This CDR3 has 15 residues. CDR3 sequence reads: CASSLGRGGNQPQHF. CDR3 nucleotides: TGTGCCAGCAGTTTGGGCAGGGGAGGCAATCAGCCCCAGCATTTT.

DNA for the CDR3: TGCGCCAGCAGACAGGGGGCGGATTATTCACCCCTCCACTTT. Its translation: CASRQGADYSPLHF. The J gene is TRBJ1-6, the V gene TRBV5-1, with TRBD1 matching over 9 bases. Germline CDR1 reads SGHRS; CDR2 reads YFSETQ. This CDR3 region has 14 residues. The V gene end was trimmed by 5 bases and the J gene end by 8 bases; junction bases not matched to a gene: 5.

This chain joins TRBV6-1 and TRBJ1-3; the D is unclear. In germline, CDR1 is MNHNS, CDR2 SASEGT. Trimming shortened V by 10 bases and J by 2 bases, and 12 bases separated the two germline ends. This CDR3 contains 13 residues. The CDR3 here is CATFSAAGNTIYF. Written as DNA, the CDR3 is TGTGCCACCTTTTCCGCAGCTGGAAACACCATATATTTT.

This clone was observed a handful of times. CDR3 loop: CASSLTSQGAEKLFF. DNA for the CDR3: TGTGCCAGCAGTTTAACCAGCCAGGGGGCAGAAAAACTGTTTTTT. The chain recombines TRBV28 with TRBJ1-4; the match to TRBD1 covers 8 bases. The germline CDR1 and CDR2 sequences are MDHEN and SYDVKM. The ends lost 2 bases at V and 8 bases at J; junction bases unmatched: 7. This CDR3 spans 15 amino acids.

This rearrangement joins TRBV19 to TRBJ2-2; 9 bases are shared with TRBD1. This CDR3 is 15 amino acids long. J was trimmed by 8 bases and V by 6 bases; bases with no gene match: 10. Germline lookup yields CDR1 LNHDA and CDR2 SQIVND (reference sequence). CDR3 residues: CASSSPGTGFGELFF. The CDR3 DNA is TGTGCCAGTAGCAGTCCCGGGACAGGGTTTGGGGAGCTGTTTTTT.